A selection of T cell receptor beta chains follows, all from one sample in a study of glioma-infiltrating T cells. TCRdb re-called the multiplex PCR reads through MiXCR, storing one row per CDR3 protein. The data hold 170,000 or so distinct CDR3 sequences, with about 40% observed a single time. The material sequenced was glioma tissue, nonneoplastic brain tissue, or PBMCs (not recorded which). The receptors shown here come from a human donor with low-grade glioma or glioblastoma, undergoing nonglioma brain surgery, or in good health (not recorded which). The CDR3 runs from the conserved cysteine through the conserved F or W. Each record gives: D gene, J gene, V gene, clone size, CDR3 DNA, CDR3 protein. D genes are given only for firm matches. Only part of the rows carry a size: once, few, many, or a class if the clone is expanded.

-,TRBJ2-1,TRBV6-1,many,TGTGCCAGCACGGACTCCCCGCCGTACAATGAGCAGTTCTTC,CASTDSPPYNEQFF
TRBD1,TRBJ1-1,TRBV7-9,-,TGTGCCAGCAGACCACTGGGACAGGACACTGAAGCTTTCTTT,CASRPLGQDTEAFF
-,TRBJ1-1,TRBV3-1,many,TGTGCCAGCGGAGACAGCGATAGAGGGATGGGCACTGAAGCTTTCTTT,CASGDSDRGMGTEAFF
TRBD2,TRBJ2-1,TRBV7-2,-,TGTGCCAGCAGCTTTCTAGCGGGAGTTGAGTTCTTC,CASSFLAGVEFF
-,TRBJ2-5,TRBV28,many,TGTGCCAGCAGAACCCAGGGGGGACAAGAGACCCAGTACTTC,CASRTQGGQETQYF
-,TRBJ2-7,TRBV28,-,TGTGCCAGCAGGCCCACAGGGATCCCATACGAGCAGTACTTC,CASRPTGIPYEQYF
TRBD1,TRBJ1-2,TRBV7-9,few,TGTGCCAGCAGCCGGGGACAGGGGGCGTCTGGCTACACCTTC,CASSRGQGASGYTF
-,TRBJ2-7,TRBV2,-,TGTTCCAGCTCGCGATCCTACGAGCAGTACTTC,CSSSRSYEQYF
TRBD1,TRBJ1-1,TRBV19,few,TGTGCCAGTATCTTGAAACAGGGGCTCACTGAAGCTTTCTTT,CASILKQGLTEAFF
-,TRBJ1-1,TRBV14,-,TGTGCCAGAAGCCAAGATTTCGTGGGGGACACTGAAGCTTTCTTT,CARSQDFVGDTEAFF
-,TRBJ1-2,TRBV3-1,few,TGTGCCAGCAGCCACAACCTCGGGGGGAGCGCGGGTGGCTACACCTTC,CASSHNLGGSAGGYTF
TRBD2,TRBJ2-7,TRBV20-1,many,TGCAGTGCCCCGACTAGCGGGAGTTCACTCGAGCAGTACTTC,CSAPTSGSSLEQYF
-,TRBJ2-3,TRBV15,many,TGTGCCACCAGCAGAGACCAGACCAGGGGAGATACGCAGTATTTT,CATSRDQTRGDTQYF
TRBD2,TRBJ2-1,TRBV30,-,TGTGCCTGGAAGAGATCGATAGCGGGAGGAGGTGAGCAGTTCTTC,CAWKRSIAGGGEQFF
TRBD2,TRBJ2-1,TRBV12-3/TRBV12-4,-,TGTGCCAGCACCCGACTAGCGGTGGACAATGAGCAGTTCTTC,CASTRLAVDNEQFF
-,TRBJ1-3,TRBV25-1,many,TGTGCCAGCAGTGAATCAGGGGACGGAAACACCATATATTTT,CASSESGDGNTIYF
-,TRBJ2-7,TRBV25-1,many,TGTGCCAGCAGTGGCACAGGGTACGAGCAGTACTTC,CASSGTGYEQYF
TRBD2,TRBJ2-1,TRBV7-2,-,TGTGCCAGCAGCTTACTCTCTAGCGGGAGGGCGAGCGGTGAGCAGTTCTTC,CASSLLSSGRASGEQFF
-,TRBJ2-3,TRBV25-1,-,TGTGCCAGCCCTAACCCCCCTATCCCCCCTGGCACAGATACGCAGTATTTT,CASPNPPIPPGTDTQYF
-,TRBJ1-5,TRBV3-1,-,TGTGCCAGCAGCCAAGGCCCGGGGACCCCAAGCAATCAGCCCCAGCATTTT,CASSQGPGTPSNQPQHF
TRBD1,TRBJ1-1,TRBV20-1,-,TGCAGTGCCCAGGACAGGAGCTCCTACACTGAAGCTTTCTTT,CSAQDRSSYTEAFF
-,TRBJ2-1,TRBV5-1,few,TGCGCCAGCAGCTTGGAGGCCCCCAATGAGCAGTTCTTC,CASSLEAPNEQFF
-,TRBJ2-3,TRBV28,-,TGCGCCAGCAGTGAACTAGAGGCCTCCACAGATACGCAGTATTTT,CASSELEASTDTQYF
-,TRBJ2-3,TRBV2,-,TGTGCCAGCAGTGACGCCTGGACGGGGGCAGATACGCAGTATTTT,CASSDAWTGADTQYF
-,TRBJ2-7,TRBV2,-,TGTGCCAGCACGTCCGGAACGAGCTCCTACGAGCAGTACTTC,CASTSGTSSYEQYF
-,TRBJ2-7,TRBV20-1,many,TGCAGTGCCGGGGGACTCCACCGTACCGAGCAGTACTTC,CSAGGLHRTEQYF
TRBD2,TRBJ2-3,TRBV4-2,few,TGTGCCAGCAGCCGACAAGAGCGGGGGAGCACAGATACGCAGTATTTT,CASSRQERGSTDTQYF
TRBD1,TRBJ1-5,TRBV19,-,TGTGCCAGTAGTACCTCGGAACAGGGGGTATATGGCAATCAGCCCCAGCATTTT,CASSTSEQGVYGNQPQHF
-,TRBJ2-5,TRBV29-1,once,TGCAGCTCTGGGACGGAAGAGACCCAGTACTTC,CSSGTEETQYF
-,TRBJ2-7,TRBV5-5,-,TGTGCCAGCAGCTTGGAAAAGCAGTACTTC,CASSLEKQYF
TRBD1,TRBJ1-2,TRBV9,-,TGTGCCAGCAGCCCGCGGACAGGGGGTAGATATGGCTACACCTTC,CASSPRTGGRYGYTF
-,TRBJ1-1,TRBV18,once,TGTGCCAGCTCACCATCACAGGACAGTGGAGCTTTCTTT,CASSPSQDSGAFF
TRBD2,TRBJ2-1,TRBV7-6,few,TGTGCCAGCAGCCCCCCGTCAGCGGGAGGTCACAATGAGCAGTTCTTC,CASSPPSAGGHNEQFF
TRBD2,TRBJ2-1,TRBV6-1,many,TGTGCCACCACAGAGACTAGCGTAACGACGGATAATGAGCAGTTCTTC,CATTETSVTTDNEQFF
TRBD1,TRBJ2-1,TRBV14,many,TGTGCCAGCAGCCAAGATTGGACAGGGGATGAGCAGTTCTTC,CASSQDWTGDEQFF
-,TRBJ1-2,TRBV28,many,TGTGCCAGCAGTCCCCCGTCCAGAGGTGATGGCTACACCTTC,CASSPPSRGDGYTF
-,TRBJ1-1,TRBV20-1,-,TGCAGTGCTGGGTCATCCCCTACGGGGAACACCGGAGCTTTCTTT,CSAGSSPTGNTGAFF
TRBD2,TRBJ2-1,TRBV27,-,TGTGCCAGCAATCTCTCCCCCGGGGGGACTGCTGAGCAGTTCTTC,CASNLSPGGTAEQFF
-,TRBJ1-1,TRBV20-1,many,TGCAGTGCCTTTAAGGGCACTGAAGCTTTCTTT,CSAFKGTEAFF
-,TRBJ2-1,TRBV20-1,many,TGCAGTGCTAGAGATCGGTGGAATGAGCAGTTCTTC,CSARDRWNEQFF
TRBD1,TRBJ1-4,TRBV19,few,TGTGCCATTGGGACAGCTAATGAAAAACTGTTTTTT,CAIGTANEKLFF
TRBD1,TRBJ1-5,TRBV24-1,-,TGTGCCACCAGTGATGGACAGGGGACGGATAGCAATCAGCCCCAGCATTTT,CATSDGQGTDSNQPQHF
-,TRBJ2-1,TRBV20-1,many,TGCAGTGCCGAAAGGGGGGTCCATGAGCAGTTCTTC,CSAERGVHEQFF
-,TRBJ2-7,TRBV20-1,-,TGCAGTGAGGGGGACTGCGCCTACGAGCAGTACTTC,CSEGDCAYEQYF
TRBD1,TRBJ1-4,TRBV2,-,TGTGCCAGCAGCGCGACAGGGAATGAAAAACTGTTTTTT,CASSATGNEKLFF
TRBD2,TRBJ2-1,TRBV9,-,TGTGCCAGCAGCGTAGTGGGGACTAGCGGGAGGGCCGGAAATGAGCAGTTCTTC,CASSVVGTSGRAGNEQFF
-,TRBJ2-1,TRBV14,-,TGTGCCAGCAGCCAGGACTCGGTTGCGCTTAATGAGCAGTTCTTC,CASSQDSVALNEQFF
-,TRBJ2-1,TRBV19,few,TGTGCCAGTAGTATCCGTACCATATACAATGAGCAGTTCTTC,CASSIRTIYNEQFF
-,TRBJ1-5,TRBV29-1,few,TGCAGCGTTGAAGGCGAGAGCAATCAGCCCCAGCATTTT,CSVEGESNQPQHF
TRBD2,TRBJ2-7,TRBV6-1,-,TGTGCCAGCAGTGGAAAAACTAGCGGGAGGGTTTCCTACGAGCAGTACTTC,CASSGKTSGRVSYEQYF
-,TRBJ2-1,TRBV4-1,-,TGCGCCAGCGGAAAAGCGGGACAACAAATGGGAGAGCAGTTCTTC,CASGKAGQQMGEQFF
TRBD1,TRBJ1-4,TRBV29-1,few,TGCAGCGGGGGGGACAGACTGGAAAAACTGTTTTTT,CSGGDRLEKLFF
-,TRBJ2-5,TRBV2,-,TGTGCCAGCAGAAGGACAGCCAACCAAGAGACCCAGTACTTC,CASRRTANQETQYF